Described below is a single T cell receptor (beta chain) sequence and its context. Participants, roughly 18 to 100 years old, spanned some 23 US areas. Each participant's cohort was designated according to participant-reported clinical history. Clones were sequenced by immunoSEQ multiplex PCR, and TCRdb holds only the in-frame ones, with some missing. The sample yields a few hundred thousand clones, roughly 77% seen once. This entry belongs to a study of blood T cell repertoires in COVID-19. Turning to the study itself: Italy, Spain and the United States were the sources of the convalescent and acute COVID-19 samples. T cells, B-cell-depleted T cells, or PBMCs provided the cDNA or gDNA that served as material.

V shed 3 bases, J shed 0 bases, and the junction held 1 base outside the gene matches. CDR1 and CDR2 (germline): KGHSH, LQKENI. The CDR3 consists of 16 residues. The receptor was isolated from a man in his forties or fifties who had recovered from COVID-19. V and J are TRBV18 and TRBJ2-1; 11 nucleotides align to TRBD2. Sequencing was carried out using PBMCs or T cells enriched from blood (not recorded which). For the CDR3, the DNA is TGTGCCAGCTCACCTACTAGCGGGAGCTCCTACAATGAGCAGTTCTTC. It translates to CASSPTSGSSYNEQFF. The variable domain in full, completed from reference TRBV18 and TRBJ2-1, reads NAGVMQNPRHLVRRRGQEARLRCSPMKGHSHVYWYRQLPEEGLKFMVYLQKENIIDESGMPKERFSAEFPKEGPSILRIQQVVRGDSAAYFCASSPTSGSSYNEQFFGPGTRLTVL.